This T cell receptor (beta chain) was sequenced for a study of technical replicates of blood from a few donors. TCRdb keeps only in-frame clones here, not all; method: immunoSEQ multiplex PCR. The sample records roughly 93,000 clones, 95% being singletons. This TCR came from a human donor in good health. What was sequenced was T cells isolated from PBMCs.

CDR3 protein: CASSLRGRIYGYTF. The CDR3 bases are TGTGCCAGCAGTCTCCGGGGTCGAATCTATGGCTACACCTTC. The chain combines TRBV6-5 with TRBJ1-2; no clear D. The CDR3 is 14 amino acids. Germline V lookup: CDR1 MNHEY, CDR2 SVGAGI. The ends were cut back, 5 bases at V and 4 bases at J, with 14 bases in the middle.